A single sample is the source of the 17 T cell receptor beta chains below, sequenced in a study of a mutant IDH1 vaccine in newly diagnosed glioma. Time point meaning: week 23, last vaccination. The investigators gave 300 ug of mutant IDH1 20-mer peptide in each vaccine dose, together with topical imiquimod. These receptors are not linked to any known antigen. Sequenced by immunoSEQ multiplex PCR; TCRdb stores in-frame clones only, minus some. The sample has 45,000 to 65,000 clones, roughly three quarters seen once; the top ten hold 7.5% to 10%. This specimen was PBMCs, taken from a glioma patient whose treatment included an IDH1 peptide vaccine. All receptors derive from a woman aged 40-49 years with glioma. Some clones in this sample may be carry-over from other donors' samples.

V usage is TRBV5-4 and J usage is TRBJ1-1; 7 nucleotides align to TRBD1. The CDR3 contains 15 residues. The germline V gene has CDR1 SGHNT and CDR2 YYREEE (reference sequence). Germline trimming cut 3 bases from V and 0 bases from J; bases unmatched to any gene: 5. CDR3 DNA sequence: TGTGCCAGCAGCTCCAGGACAGGAATGAACACTGAAGCTTTCTTT. Translated, it gives CASSSRTGMNTEAFF.

The J gene is TRBJ2-3, the V gene TRBV7-8; 9 bases match TRBD2. J lost 3 bases, V lost 3 bases, and 7 bases had no gene match. The CDR3 loop spans 16 amino acids. Per the germline V gene, CDR1 is SGHVS and CDR2 is FQNEAQ. CDR3 loop: CASSLRGGQGTDTQYF. The DNA for the CDR3 is TGTGCCAGCAGCTTGCGGGGGGGCCAGGGAACAGATACGCAGTATTTT.

V gene TRBV6-5 combines with J gene TRBJ2-7, with D unresolved. The V end was cut by 3 bases, the J end by 0 bases, with 12 bases between. The CDR3 totals 15 residues. Germline CDR1 and CDR2: MNHEY and SVGAGI. Written as DNA, the CDR3 is TGTGCCAGCAGTTATGTGTCCGGGCCCTCCTACGAGCAGTACTTC. Its protein product is CASSYVSGPSYEQYF.

The chain carries TRBV9 and TRBJ2-1; tentatively, D is TRBD1 (6 bases). CDR3 length: 13 residues. The V and J ends lost 0 bases and 7 bases respectively, with 8 bases between them. CDR1 is SGDLS and CDR2 is YYNGEE in the germline V gene. CDR3 nucleotides: TGTGCCAGCAGCGTAGTAACAGGGAATGAGCAGTTCTTC. It specifies CASSVVTGNEQFF.

The chain uses TRBV7-9 and TRBJ1-2, with D uncertain. Trimming removed 5 bases from V and 4 bases from J, with 17 bases in between. The CDR3 sequence is 15 residues long. Germline CDR1 is SEHNR and CDR2 is FQNEAQ (reference sequence). This CDR3 reads CASSPRVSPGYGYTF. Written as DNA, the CDR3 is TGTGCCAGCAGCCCCCGGGTGTCACCTGGCTATGGCTACACCTTC.

The rearrangement uses TRBV7-2 and TRBJ1-5; D is uncertain. V was trimmed by 1 base and J by 5 bases, leaving 12 bases between them. The CDR3 length is 15 residues. The germline V gene has CDR1 SGHTA and CDR2 FQGNSA. For the CDR3, the DNA is TGTGCCAGCAGCTTAGGAAATACGGCTTATCAGCCCCAGCATTTT. This encodes CASSLGNTAYQPQHF.

The chain combines TRBV4-1 with TRBJ2-5, with unresolved D. Trimming removed 0 bases at V and 1 base at J, with 12 bases between. CDR3 length equals 16 residues. In germline, CDR1 is MGHRA, CDR2 YSYEKL. The CDR3 spells CASSQDGVVSQETQYF. The CDR3 DNA reads as TGCGCCAGCAGCCAAGATGGGGTGGTCAGCCAAGAGACCCAGTACTTC.

The chain joins TRBV10-2 to TRBJ2-1; TRBD2 matches 8 bases. The junction had 3 bases not matched to a gene; V was cut back by 8 bases and J by 6 bases. The CDR3 runs to 12 residues. Germline loops: CDR1 WSHSY, CDR2 SAAADI. In DNA form, the CDR3 reads TGCGCCAGCCTCCGGGGGGGCAATGAGCAGTTCTTC. This translates into CASLRGGNEQFF.

This rearrangement joins TRBV4-1 to TRBJ2-7, with TRBD1 matching 10 bases. Looked up from germline, CDR1 is MGHRA and CDR2 is YSYEKL. This CDR3 contains 14 residues. V was pared by 4 bases and J by 6 bases, with 6 bases of the junction left unmatched. In DNA form, the CDR3 reads TGCGCCAGCAGCCCGGGACAGGGGAGGGGCGAGCAGTACTTC. Residues: CASSPGQGRGEQYF.

The chain recombines TRBV27 with TRBJ1-1, with D unresolved. Germline V gene sequence: CDR1 MNHEY, CDR2 SMNVEV (reference sequence). Trimming stripped 5 bases from V and 1 base from J, with 11 bases between. The CDR3 is 14 amino acids. CDR3 DNA: TGTGCCAGCAGTGGGCGTCCAGGGAACACTGAAGCTTTCTTT. Translated: CASSGRPGNTEAFF.

The V call is TRBV14, the J call TRBJ2-3, with TRBD2 as a possible D gene (7 bases). CDR1 SGHDN and CDR2 FVKESK come from the germline V gene. The CDR3 has 15 residues. V lost 3 bases to trimming and J lost 2 bases, with 12 bases between them. CDR3 protein: CASSQRGGPTDTQYF. The CDR3 bases are TGTGCCAGCAGCCAGAGGGGGGGACCCACAGATACGCAGTATTTT.

In DNA, the CDR3 is TGTGCCAGCAGTTCAGGGGAGCGGGCCAACGTCCTGACTTTC. It codes for CASSSGERANVLTF. V gene TRBV2 combines with J gene TRBJ2-6; D possibly corresponds to TRBD1 (6 bases). V lost 5 bases and J lost 5, with 10 bases in between. This CDR3 contains 14 residues. Germline V CDR1 and CDR2: SNHLY, FYNNEI.

The chain is built from TRBV5-4 and TRBJ1-6; 7 nucleotides agree with TRBD1. The junction had 5 bases not matched to a gene; V was cut back by 4 bases and J by 7 bases. The germline gives CDR1 SGHNT, CDR2 YYREEE (reference sequence). The CDR3 runs to 14 residues. CDR3 in DNA: TGTGCCAGCAGCACCGACAGGGAAAATTCACCCCTCCACTTT. Protein sequence: CASSTDRENSPLHF. The entire variable domain, with the rest obtained from reference TRBV5-4 and TRBJ1-6, is as follows: ETGVTQSPTHLIKTRGQQVTLRCSSQSGHNTVSWYQQALGQGPQFIFQYYREEENGRGNFPPRFSGLQFPNYSSELNVNALELDDSALYLCASSTDRENSPLHFGNGTRLTVT.

This chain joins TRBV4-2 and TRBJ2-7, with 11 bases lining up with TRBD2. The CDR3 has 15 amino acids. The J segment lost 3 bases and the V segment lost 3 bases, leaving 4 bases of the junction unmatched. CDR1 is LGHNA, CDR2 YNFKEQ, per germline. The CDR3 region has the DNA TGTGCCAGCAGCCAGCCGACTAGCGGGGACTACGAGCAGTACTTC. It encodes CASSQPTSGDYEQYF.

This clone was counted a single time. V is TRBV6-1 and J is TRBJ1-4, with 7 bases matching TRBD1. This CDR3 has 14 residues. Per the germline V gene, CDR1 is MNHNS and CDR2 is SASEGT. V was pared by 5 bases and J by 6 bases, with 6 bases of the junction left unmatched. The CDR3 DNA is TGTGCCAGCAGTCGTTCAGGGGGAGATGAAAAACTGTTTTTT. This gives the protein CASSRSGGDEKLFF.

The rearrangement joins TRBV20-1 to TRBJ2-7; a weak D match, TRBD1 (5 bases). Trimming removed 6 bases at V and 5 bases at J, with 11 bases between. This CDR3 contains 11 residues. Germline V gene lookup returns CDR1 DFQATT and CDR2 SNEGSKA (reference sequence). The CDR3 loop reads CSAYRGDEQYF. The CDR3 coding sequence is TGCAGTGCCTATAGGGGTGACGAGCAGTACTTC.

The rearrangement links TRBV7-8 to TRBJ1-2; D not certain. This CDR3 is built from 12 residues. Germline V gene data show CDR1 as SGHVS and CDR2 as FQNEAQ. V lost 4 bases, J lost 1 base, and 4 bases lay in between. The CDR3 region has the DNA TGTGCCAGCAGCTCCAGTAACTATGGCTACACCTTC. This sequence encodes CASSSSNYGYTF.